This TCR beta chain is from a study of Ad26.COV2.S vaccination and SARS-CoV-2 variants. Study in general: The trial was COV1001 and the donor's arm was Ad26.COV2.S. Intramuscularly, Ad26.COV2.S was given either once or twice, 56 days apart.

Sequenced by immunoSEQ multiplex PCR; TCRdb stores in-frame clones only, minus some. The table shows around 300,000 clones, with roughly 91% occurring only once. CDR1 is MNHEY, CDR2 SMNVEV, per germline (reference sequence). The CDR3 consists of 14 residues. The V gene lost 6 bases and the J gene lost 4 bases, with 14 bases spanning the gap. Documented treatment: some 20 received Ad26.COV2.S at low or high dose, single or two shots; several received placebo; per-sample allocation not given. All samples were drawn on day 63, counting from the first vaccine or placebo injection. The TCR comes from a person aged 18-65 years who received the Ad26.COV2.S COVID-19 vaccine or a placebo. This specimen was peripheral blood, taken in a trial of Ad26.COV2.S vaccine versus placebo. This chain links TRBV27 with TRBJ2-3; possible D gene TRBD1, 6 bases. Here the CDR3 DNA reads TGTGCCAGCAGGGTACTCAGGGGCGCAGATACGCAGTATTTT. This codes for CASRVLRGADTQYF.